This T cell receptor beta chain was recorded in a study of blood T cell repertoires in COVID-19. Study details: Sites across the United States, Italy and Spain contributed samples from acute and convalescent COVID-19.

Authors' methods: Reference gene primer amplification in the assay estimated nucleated cell counts. Profiled with immunoSEQ multiplex PCR; TCRdb holds only in-frame clones, not every one. V, J and clone size are those of that table, while D and trimming were read from the DNA. The sample consists of 110,000 to 150,000 clones, under 85% of them appearing once. The CDR3 has 15 amino acids. The germline V gene has CDR1 LGHDT and CDR2 YNNKEL (reference sequence). Between the trimmed V and J ends, which lost 4 bases and 5 bases, there was a span of 17 bases. This chain connects TRBV3-1 (or the pseudogene TRBV3-2) to TRBJ1-1; weak D call: TRBD1 (5 bases). This TCR came from a man in his fifties with active or convalescent COVID-19. Sample: peripheral blood. The CDR3 loop is CASSPPSGARTEAFF. DNA of the CDR3: TGTGCCAGCAGCCCGCCTTCTGGGGCGCGAACTGAAGCTTTCTTT.